The 32 T cell receptor beta chains below come from one sample, sequenced in a study of OX40 agonist ivuxolimab in advanced cancers. This table comes from immunoSEQ multiplex PCR, and its TCRdb copy is limited to in-frame clones, with some not included. This table has 66,000 or so clones, 70% to 80% appearing once. Sequenced here: CD4+ or CD8+ T cells sorted from blood, sampled in a trial of the OX40 agonist ivuxolimab. All receptors derive from an adult with an advanced solid tumor such as melanoma, head and neck, liver or kidney cancer.

V usage is TRBV4-2 and J usage is TRBJ2-6; no clear D gene. There are 15 residues in the CDR3. Germline lookup yields CDR1 LGHNA and CDR2 YNFKEQ. V lost 4 bases and J 3 bases, leaving 10 bases between the germline ends. The CDR3 loop reads CASSRLTGGANVLTF. CDR3 in DNA: TGTGCCAGCAGCCGCTTAACTGGTGGGGCCAACGTCCTGACTTTC.

There are a few counts of this clone. This rearrangement joins TRBV5-1 to TRBJ1-2; a possible D gene is TRBD1 (5 bases). The CDR3 is made up of 16 amino acids. With 4 bases removed from V and 7 bases from J, the gap between germline ends came to 23 bases. Germline V gene sequence: CDR1 SGHRS, CDR2 YFSETQ. CDR3 DNA: TGCGCCAGCAGCCCTCTTTCCGGGACTCAGTCGGGTGGCTACACCTTC. Protein sequence: CASSPLSGTQSGGYTF.

A single count supports this clone. The chain employs TRBV5-1 and TRBJ1-2; D not certain. The CDR3 length is 13 residues. Between the trimmed V and J ends, which lost 0 bases and 5 bases, there was a span of 8 bases. Germline CDR1 is SGHRS and CDR2 is YFSETQ. This CDR3 reads CASSLGRGYGYTF. CDR3 DNA sequence: TGCGCCAGCAGCTTGGGTCGGGGTTATGGCTACACCTTC.

The genes are TRBV5-1 and TRBJ1-1; TRBD1 aligns across 9 bases. V lost 4 bases, J lost 3 bases, and 10 bases stayed unmatched. The length of the CDR3 is 16 residues. In germline, CDR1 is SGHRS, CDR2 YFSETQ. The CDR3 here is CASSQTGTGRDTEAFF. The CDR3 DNA reads TGCGCCAGCAGCCAGACCGGGACAGGGAGGGACACTGAAGCTTTCTTT.

The chain recombines TRBV5-4 with TRBJ1-3, with TRBD1 matching over 7 bases. The CDR3 is 16 residues long. Trimming at V came to 3 bases and at J to 0 bases, leaving 6 bases not matched to a gene. Germline V lookup: CDR1 SGHNT, CDR2 YYREEE (reference sequence). The CDR3 reads CASSSPGGISGNTIYF. The CDR3 DNA follows: TGTGCCAGCAGCTCCCCAGGGGGAATCTCTGGAAACACCATATATTTT.

V gene TRBV18 combines with J gene TRBJ2-3; a weak D match, TRBD1 (6 bases). V was shortened by 0 bases and J by 9 bases, with 22 bases between the two germline ends. This CDR3 contains 17 residues. Germline lookup yields CDR1 KGHSH and CDR2 LQKENI. The CDR3 bases are TGTGCCAGCTCACCACCAAGGGGGAGCGGCGCCACGGGGACGCAGTATTTT. This gives the protein CASSPPRGSGATGTQYF.

The rearrangement joins TRBV19 to TRBJ2-2, with 9 bases identical to TRBD2. Looked up from germline, CDR1 is LNHDA and CDR2 is SQIVND (reference sequence). The CDR3 length is 17 residues. V dropped 6 bases and J dropped 4; count of bases not matched to a gene: 12. The CDR3 is CASSPSGSGGTTGELFF. DNA of the CDR3: TGTGCCAGTAGCCCAAGCGGGAGCGGGGGGACCACCGGGGAGCTGTTTTTT.

The genes are TRBV11-3 and TRBJ2-7; D is perhaps TRBD2 (6 bases). This CDR3 has 13 residues. The germline CDR1 and CDR2 sequences are SGHNT and YENEEA. Trimming took off 5 bases at V and 6 bases at J, with 14 bases between the two ends. The CDR3 loop is CASSPGGLGEQYF. The CDR3 nucleotides are TGTGCCAGCAGCCCCGGGGGTCTCGGCGAGCAGTACTTC. Filled out from reference TRBV11-3 and TRBJ2-7, the complete variable domain reads EAGVVQSPRYKIIEKKQPVAFWCNPISGHNTLYWYLQNLGQGPELLIRYENEEAVDDSQLPKDRFSAERLKGVDSTLKIQPAELGDSAVYLCASSPGGLGEQYFGPGTRLTVT.

This clone was detected only a few times. The rearrangement uses TRBV15 and TRBJ1-5, with 7 bases aligning to TRBD1. The V gene's germline CDR1 is LNHNV and CDR2 YYDKDF (reference sequence). The CDR3 is 16 residues long. The junction had 5 bases not matched to a gene; V was cut back by 1 base and J by 2 bases. CDR3 sequence reads: CATSRAGGLGNQPQHF. In nucleotides, the CDR3 is TGTGCCACCAGCAGAGCAGGGGGATTGGGCAATCAGCCCCAGCATTTT.

V usage is TRBV30 and J usage is TRBJ2-6; D is possibly TRBD1 (6 bases). CDR1 is GTSNPN, CDR2 SVGIG, per germline (reference sequence). The CDR3 loop spans 15 amino acids. V lost 2 bases, J lost 4 bases, and 12 bases lay in between. Here the CDR3 reads CAWSPTGRGANVLTF. The CDR3 DNA sequence: TGTGCCTGGAGTCCAACAGGGCGCGGGGCCAACGTCCTGACTTTC.

In DNA form, the CDR3 reads TGTGCCTGGAGTGAGGGGGGGACAGGGGCCTTCTATGGCTACACCTTC. The encoded protein is CAWSEGGTGAFYGYTF. The genes are TRBV30 and TRBJ1-2, with TRBD1 matching 10 bases. In germline, CDR1 is GTSNPN, CDR2 SVGIG (reference sequence). The CDR3 has 16 amino acids. The trim removed 1 base at V and 4 bases at J, leaving 9 bases unmatched. Drawing the rest from reference TRBV30 and TRBJ1-2, the complete variable domain is SQTIHQWPATLVQPVGSPLSLECTVEGTSNPNLYWYRQAAGRGLQLLFYSVGIGQISSEVPQNLSASRPQDRQFILSSKKLLLSDSGFYLCAWSEGGTGAFYGYTFGSGTRLTVV.

In this sample, this clone turned up a few times. V and J are TRBV4-1 and TRBJ2-4; 9 bases map to TRBD2. This CDR3 region has 14 residues. Germline CDR1 MGHRA, CDR2 YSYEKL. V was clipped by 2 bases and J by 8 bases; unmatched bases: 4. CDR3 in DNA: TGCGCCAGCAGCCAACGTAGCGGGAGTGACATTCAGTACTTC. The encoded protein is CASSQRSGSDIQYF.

The J gene is TRBJ2-5, the V gene TRBV30; D remains unclear. The V gene's germline CDR1 is GTSNPN and CDR2 SVGIG (reference sequence). The CDR3 sequence is 10 residues long. V dropped 2 bases and J dropped 4 bases, with 2 bases sitting between them. Here the CDR3 reads CAWSRETQYF. For the CDR3, the DNA is TGTGCCTGGAGTAGAGAGACCCAGTACTTC. Full variable domain (missing parts from reference TRBV30 and TRBJ2-5): SQTIHQWPATLVQPVGSPLSLECTVEGTSNPNLYWYRQAAGRGLQLLFYSVGIGQISSEVPQNLSASRPQDRQFILSSKKLLLSDSGFYLCAWSRETQYFGPGTRLLVL.

V usage is TRBV6-6 and J usage is TRBJ1-1; the match to TRBD1 covers 8 bases. Trimming cost V 6 bases and J 8 bases; bases outside gene matches: 5. Germline V lookup: CDR1 MNHNY, CDR2 SVGAGI (reference sequence). The CDR3 is 12 residues long. CDR3 loop: CASSGQGLEAFF. Written as DNA, the CDR3 is TGTGCCAGCAGCGGACAGGGTCTAGAAGCTTTCTTT.

The rearrangement links TRBV14 to TRBJ1-2; maybe TRBD1 (5 bases). The CDR3 consists of 12 residues. Germline loops: CDR1 SGHDN, CDR2 FVKESK. With 4 bases removed from V and 7 bases from J, the gap between germline ends came to 10 bases. CDR3 protein: CASSLGLVGYTF. In DNA, the CDR3 is TGTGCCAGCAGCCTGGGGCTGGTTGGCTACACCTTC.

In its sample, this clone was seen a few times. This sequence joins TRBV18 and TRBJ2-7; TRBD2 matches 7 bases. Germline CDR1 KGHSH, CDR2 LQKENI. The CDR3 loop spans 15 amino acids. V shed 2 bases, J shed 6 bases, and the junction held 10 bases outside the gene matches. The CDR3 spells CASSPGAGVVSEQYF. The CDR3 DNA reads TGTGCCAGCTCACCAGGCGCGGGAGTTGTTTCCGAGCAGTACTTC.

The chain couples TRBV5-1 to TRBJ1-3; 10 nucleotides agree with TRBD1. Per germline, CDR1 SGHRS and CDR2 YFSETQ. The CDR3 spans 15 residues. The J segment lost 5 bases and the V segment lost 3 bases, leaving 5 bases of the junction unmatched. This chain's CDR3 is CASSSGTGARNTIYF. As DNA, the CDR3 is TGCGCCAGCAGCTCCGGGACAGGGGCTAGAAACACCATATATTTT.

The V gene is TRBV5-1, the J gene TRBJ2-5; D is ambiguous. Germline CDR1 is SGHRS and CDR2 is YFSETQ. Trimming left V 6 bases short and J 10 bases short, with 13 bases between. CDR3 length: 11 amino acids. The CDR3 spells CASTAGWGQYF. CDR3 DNA: TGCGCCAGCACCGCCGGTTGGGGCCAGTACTTC.

The CDR3 DNA sequence: TGTGCCAGCAGCTTACCGGGACAGGTTCTCTACGAGCAGTACTTC. Its translation is CASSLPGQVLYEQYF. The V gene is TRBV7-2, the J gene TRBJ2-7, with 8 bases lining up with TRBD1. With V trimmed by 2 bases and J by 3 bases, 6 bases remained unmatched. The CDR3 covers 15 residues. Germline loops: CDR1 SGHTA, CDR2 FQGNSA.

This clone was seen only once. The rearrangement uses TRBV7-3 and TRBJ2-3; tentative D call: TRBD2 (5 bases). Germline values: CDR1 SGHTA, CDR2 FQGTGA. The CDR3 is made up of 13 amino acids. The V end was cut by 5 bases, the J end by 2 bases, with 8 bases between. Here the CDR3 DNA reads TGTGCCAGCAGCCACGGGGACACAGATACGCAGTATTTT. Residues: CASSHGDTDTQYF.

This sequence joins TRBV6-1 and TRBJ2-7; D assignment may be TRBD1 or TRBD2 (5 bases each). The germline V gene has CDR1 MNHNS and CDR2 SASEGT. The CDR3 totals 15 residues. Trimming took 6 bases from V and 11 from J, leaving 26 bases between them. CDR3 in amino acids: CASSDEISPGRREYF. The CDR3 region has the DNA TGTGCCAGCAGCGACGAAATATCACCGGGACGCCGAGAGTACTTC.

This CDR3 reads CASSVVSDPADTQYF. The DNA for the CDR3 is TGTGCCAGCAGCGTAGTTTCGGACCCCGCGGATACGCAGTATTTT. The V call is TRBV9, the J call TRBJ2-3; D is ambiguous. Trimming stripped 0 bases from V and 6 bases from J, with 14 bases between. The V gene's germline CDR1 is SGDLS and CDR2 YYNGEE. This CDR3 is built from 15 residues.

The CDR3 loop is CASSDPPGRLLNQPQHF. The CDR3 bases are TGCGCCAGCAGCGACCCCCCGGGCAGGTTACTGAATCAGCCCCAGCATTTT. The chain employs TRBV4-1 and TRBJ1-5, with D hard to call. Germline-derived CDR1 and CDR2 are MGHRA and YSYEKL. V gave up 5 bases and J gave up 4 bases, with 21 bases separating them. The CDR3 totals 17 residues.

Details on this clone: The sample holds other DNA sequences that translate to the same CDR3. The CDR3 here is CASSSQGSYEQYF. In DNA form, the CDR3 reads TGTGCCAGCAGTTCACAGGGGAGCTACGAGCAGTACTTC. The V and J genes are TRBV6-5 and TRBJ2-7; 7 bases match TRBD1. Germline V gives CDR1 MNHEY, CDR2 SVGAGI. With 4 bases clipped from V and 3 bases from J, the junction kept 3 bases outside the gene matches. The CDR3 sequence is 13 residues long.

This clone was picked up one time. The chain couples TRBV19 to TRBJ2-4, with 8 bases aligning to TRBD1. CDR1 is LNHDA and CDR2 is SQIVND in the germline V gene (reference sequence). J lost 7 bases, V lost 6 bases, and 8 bases had no gene match. This CDR3 has 14 amino acids. The CDR3 sequence is CASSATGVINIQYF. As DNA, the CDR3 is TGTGCCAGTAGCGCGACAGGGGTTATCAACATTCAGTACTTC.

The chain links TRBV19 to TRBJ2-5; no definite D call. The CDR3 has 13 amino acids. V lost 5 bases to trimming and J lost 0 bases, with 7 bases between them. CDR1 and CDR2 (germline): LNHDA, SQIVND (reference sequence). The CDR3 DNA reads as TGTGCCAGTAGTCTCGGACACCAAGAGACCCAGTACTTC. This translates into CASSLGHQETQYF.

The chain combines TRBV15 with TRBJ2-2; no definite D call. Germline CDR1 is LNHNV and CDR2 is YYDKDF (reference sequence). V was shortened by 2 bases and J by 6 bases, with 13 bases between the two germline ends. The CDR3 length is 15 residues. CDR3 DNA sequence: TGTGCCACCAGCAGATCCCCGGAATCCCCCGGGGAGCTGTTTTTT. This codes for CATSRSPESPGELFF.

The chain uses TRBV4-1 and TRBJ2-5, with 11 bases that match TRBD2. The length of the CDR3 is 17 residues. J was trimmed by 0 bases and V by 3 bases; bases with no gene match: 6. Per germline, CDR1 MGHRA and CDR2 YSYEKL. CDR3 DNA sequence: TGCGCCAGCAGCCAGGCATCGGGACTAGCGGACCAAGAGACCCAGTACTTC. Its translation is CASSQASGLADQETQYF.

V is TRBV15 and J is TRBJ2-1; possibly TRBD2 for D (5 bases). V lost 0 bases and J 6 bases, leaving 15 bases between the germline ends. The CDR3 length is 16 residues. From germline, CDR1 is LNHNV and CDR2 YYDKDF (reference sequence). This CDR3 reads CATSRDHPATSNEQFF. The DNA of the CDR3 is TGTGCCACCAGCAGAGATCATCCGGCCACTAGCAATGAGCAGTTCTTC.

The CDR3 sequence is CASSPTSGRAGELFF. In DNA form, the CDR3 reads TGCGCCAGCAGCCCGACTAGCGGTCGGGCCGGGGAGCTGTTTTTT. This chain connects TRBV5-1 to TRBJ2-2; 9 bases are shared with TRBD2. The V and J ends lost 4 bases and 6 bases, in that order; junction bases with no gene match: 7. This CDR3 has 15 amino acids. The germline CDR1 and CDR2 sequences are SGHRS and YFSETQ.

This clone has a handful of counts. Other nucleotide sequences from this sample produce the same CDR3. This chain connects TRBV7-3 to TRBJ2-3; 9 bases fit TRBD2. Germline CDR1 reads SGHTA; CDR2 reads FQGTGA. Losses at the gene ends were 3 bases for V and 0 bases for J; bases not matched to a gene: 7. The CDR3 extends over 17 amino acids. CDR3 nucleotides: TGTGCCAGCAGCTTGGCGGGAGGGCCGCGTAGCACAGATACGCAGTATTTT. Translating gives CASSLAGGPRSTDTQYF.

V and J are TRBV19 and TRBJ1-2, with D uncertain. The CDR3 is made up of 17 amino acids. CDR1 LNHDA and CDR2 SQIVND come from the germline V gene (reference sequence). Trimming shortened V by 7 bases and J by 4 bases, and 25 bases separated the two germline ends. The CDR3 DNA reads TGTGCCAGTACCAAAAAACTGGGCAGTTCTTTTGGCTATGGCTACACCTTC. Its translation is CASTKKLGSSFGYGYTF.